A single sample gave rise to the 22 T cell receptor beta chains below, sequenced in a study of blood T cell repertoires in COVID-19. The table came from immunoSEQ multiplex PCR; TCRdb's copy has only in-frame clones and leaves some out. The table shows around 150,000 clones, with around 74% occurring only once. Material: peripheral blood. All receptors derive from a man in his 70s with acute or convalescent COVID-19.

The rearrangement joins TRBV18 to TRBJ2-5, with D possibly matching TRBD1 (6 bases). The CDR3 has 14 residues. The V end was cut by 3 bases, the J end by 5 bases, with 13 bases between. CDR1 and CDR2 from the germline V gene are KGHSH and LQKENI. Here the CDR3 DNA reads TGTGCCAGCTCACCCGACAGGATCCGGGAGACCCAGTACTTC. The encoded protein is CASSPDRIRETQYF.

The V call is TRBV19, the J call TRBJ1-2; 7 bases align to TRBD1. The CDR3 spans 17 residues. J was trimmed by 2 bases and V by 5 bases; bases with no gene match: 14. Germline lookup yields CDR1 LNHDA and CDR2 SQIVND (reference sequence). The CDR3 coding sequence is TGTGCCAGTAGTCCCCGGCCCGAGGGGGCCGAAAACTATGGCTACACCTTC. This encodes CASSPRPEGAENYGYTF.

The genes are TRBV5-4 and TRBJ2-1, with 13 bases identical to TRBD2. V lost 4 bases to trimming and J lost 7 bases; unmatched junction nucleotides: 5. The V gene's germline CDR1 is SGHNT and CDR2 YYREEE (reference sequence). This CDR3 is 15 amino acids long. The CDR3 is CASSSRTSGGNEQFF. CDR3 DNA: TGTGCCAGCAGCAGCCGGACTAGCGGGGGTAATGAGCAGTTCTTC. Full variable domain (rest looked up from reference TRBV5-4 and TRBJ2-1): ETGVTQSPTHLIKTRGQQVTLRCSSQSGHNTVSWYQQALGQGPQFIFQYYREEENGRGNFPPRFSGLQFPNYSSELNVNALELDDSALYLCASSSRTSGGNEQFFGPGTRLTVL.

CDR3 sequence (DNA): TGTGCCTGGAGTTTTGGACTGAACACCGGGGAGCTGTTTTTT. Its translation is CAWSFGLNTGELFF. The chain combines TRBV30 with TRBJ2-2; the D gene is possibly TRBD2 (5 bases). The germline gives CDR1 GTSNPN, CDR2 SVGIG (reference sequence). V was shortened by 2 bases and J by 1 base, with 8 bases between the two germline ends. This CDR3 is 14 amino acids long.

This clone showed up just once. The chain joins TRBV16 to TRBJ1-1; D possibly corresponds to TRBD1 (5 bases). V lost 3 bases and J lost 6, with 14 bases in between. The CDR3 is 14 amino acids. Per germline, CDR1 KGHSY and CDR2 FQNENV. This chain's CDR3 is CASSHQSGYAEAFF. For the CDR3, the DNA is TGTGCCAGCAGCCACCAATCAGGGTATGCTGAAGCTTTCTTT.

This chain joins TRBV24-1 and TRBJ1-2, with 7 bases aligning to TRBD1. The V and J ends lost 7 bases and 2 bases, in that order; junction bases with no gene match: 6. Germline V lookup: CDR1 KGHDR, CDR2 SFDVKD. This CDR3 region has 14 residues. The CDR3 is CATREGAPNYGYTF. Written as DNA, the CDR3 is TGTGCCACCAGGGAGGGGGCGCCCAACTATGGCTACACCTTC.

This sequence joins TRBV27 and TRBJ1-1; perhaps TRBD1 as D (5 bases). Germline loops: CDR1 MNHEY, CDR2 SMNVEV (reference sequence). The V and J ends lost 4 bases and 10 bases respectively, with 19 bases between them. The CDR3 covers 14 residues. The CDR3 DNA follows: TGTGCCAGCAGTTATATCGCGGGGGGGGTGAGAGCTTTCTTT. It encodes CASSYIAGGVRAFF.

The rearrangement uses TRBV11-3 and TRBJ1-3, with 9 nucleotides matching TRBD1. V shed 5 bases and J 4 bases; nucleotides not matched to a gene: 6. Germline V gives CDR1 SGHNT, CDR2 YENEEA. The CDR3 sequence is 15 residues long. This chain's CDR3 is CASSEQGALGNTIYF. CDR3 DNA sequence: TGTGCCAGCAGCGAACAGGGGGCGCTCGGAAACACCATATATTTT.

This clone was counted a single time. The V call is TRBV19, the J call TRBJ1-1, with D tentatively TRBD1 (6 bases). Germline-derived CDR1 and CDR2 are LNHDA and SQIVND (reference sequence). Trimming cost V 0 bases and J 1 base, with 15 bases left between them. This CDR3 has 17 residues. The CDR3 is CASSIDLSGVENTEAFF. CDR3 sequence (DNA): TGTGCCAGTAGTATAGATTTGTCAGGGGTCGAGAACACTGAAGCTTTCTTT.

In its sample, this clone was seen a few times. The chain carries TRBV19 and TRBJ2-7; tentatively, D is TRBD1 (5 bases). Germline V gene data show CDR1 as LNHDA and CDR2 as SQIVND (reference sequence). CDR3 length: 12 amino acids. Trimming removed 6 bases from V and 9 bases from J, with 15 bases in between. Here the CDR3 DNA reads TGTGCCAGTAGCAGCGTAGACAGCCTGCAGTACTTC. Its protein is CASSSVDSLQYF.

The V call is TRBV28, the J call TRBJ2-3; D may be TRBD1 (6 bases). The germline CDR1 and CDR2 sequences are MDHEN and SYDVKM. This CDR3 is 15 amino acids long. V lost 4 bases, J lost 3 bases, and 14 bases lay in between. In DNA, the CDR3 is TGTGCCAGCAGTTCCACCGGGACATCAACAGATACGCAGTATTTT. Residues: CASSSTGTSTDTQYF.

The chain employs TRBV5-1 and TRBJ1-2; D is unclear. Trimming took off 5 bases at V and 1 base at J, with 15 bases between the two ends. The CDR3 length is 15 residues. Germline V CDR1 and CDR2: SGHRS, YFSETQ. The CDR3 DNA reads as TGCGCCAGCAGTTTGCGAATTGACATTAACTATGGCTACACCTTC. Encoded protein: CASSLRIDINYGYTF.

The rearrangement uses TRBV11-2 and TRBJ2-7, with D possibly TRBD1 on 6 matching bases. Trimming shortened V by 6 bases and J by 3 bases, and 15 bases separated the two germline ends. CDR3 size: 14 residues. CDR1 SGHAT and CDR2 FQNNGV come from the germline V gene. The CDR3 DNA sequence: TGTGCCAGCAGAACTACCGGGACAAGCTACGAGCAGTACTTC. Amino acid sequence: CASRTTGTSYEQYF.

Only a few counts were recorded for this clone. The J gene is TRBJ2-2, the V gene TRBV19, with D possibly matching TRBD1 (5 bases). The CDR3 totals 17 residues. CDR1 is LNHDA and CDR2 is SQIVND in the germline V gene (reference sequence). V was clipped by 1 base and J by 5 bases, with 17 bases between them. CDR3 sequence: CASSIGARQGSTGELFF. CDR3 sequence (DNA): TGTGCCAGTAGTATAGGGGCGAGGCAGGGATCAACCGGGGAGCTGTTTTTT.

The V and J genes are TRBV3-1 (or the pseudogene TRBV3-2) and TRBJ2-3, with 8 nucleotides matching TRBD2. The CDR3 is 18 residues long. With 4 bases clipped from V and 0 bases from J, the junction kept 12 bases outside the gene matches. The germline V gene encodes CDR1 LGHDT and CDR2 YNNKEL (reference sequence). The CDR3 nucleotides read TGTGCCAGCAGCCTGAGGGTAGCGGGGTTCTCTAGCACAGATACGCAGTATTTT. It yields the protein CASSLRVAGFSSTDTQYF.

The CDR3, as DNA: TGTGCCAGCAGCCAGGACAGCGTCTATGGCTACACCTTC. Residues: CASSQDSVYGYTF. The chain couples TRBV14 to TRBJ1-2; TRBD1 is a possible D gene (6 bases). The V end was cut by 3 bases, the J end by 4 bases, with 9 bases between. The germline CDR1 and CDR2 sequences are SGHDN and FVKESK. CDR3 length: 13 residues.

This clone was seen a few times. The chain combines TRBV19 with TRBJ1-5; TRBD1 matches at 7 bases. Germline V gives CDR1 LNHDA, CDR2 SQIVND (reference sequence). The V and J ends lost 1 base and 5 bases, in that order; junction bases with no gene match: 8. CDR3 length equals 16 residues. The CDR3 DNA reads TGTGCCAGTAGTATAGTCGACAGGGTCCGATATCAGCCCCAGCATTTT. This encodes CASSIVDRVRYQPQHF.

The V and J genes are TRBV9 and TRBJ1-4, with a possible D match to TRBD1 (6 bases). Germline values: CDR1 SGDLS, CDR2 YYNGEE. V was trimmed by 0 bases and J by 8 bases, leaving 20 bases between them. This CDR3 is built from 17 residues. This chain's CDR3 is CASSVATGGQAGEKLFF. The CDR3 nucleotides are TGTGCCAGCAGCGTAGCTACGGGGGGGCAGGCCGGCGAAAAACTGTTTTTT.

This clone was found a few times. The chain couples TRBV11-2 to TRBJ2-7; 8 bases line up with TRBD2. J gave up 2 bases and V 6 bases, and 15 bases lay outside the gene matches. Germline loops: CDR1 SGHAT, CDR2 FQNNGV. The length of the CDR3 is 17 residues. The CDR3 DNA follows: TGTGCCAGCAGTTCAAGCGGGGGTGGCGGGAGAACCTACGAGCAGTACTTC. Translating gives CASSSSGGGGRTYEQYF.

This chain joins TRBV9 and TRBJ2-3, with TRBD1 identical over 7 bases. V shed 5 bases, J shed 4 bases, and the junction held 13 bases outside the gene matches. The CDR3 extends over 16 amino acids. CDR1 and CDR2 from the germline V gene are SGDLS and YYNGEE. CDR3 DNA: TGTGCCAGCAGTCTGGGGGTAGGGGGCCCCGCAGATACGCAGTATTTT. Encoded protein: CASSLGVGGPADTQYF. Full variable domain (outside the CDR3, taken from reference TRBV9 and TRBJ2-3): DSGVTQTPKHLITATGQRVTLRCSPRSGDLSVYWYQQSLDQGLQFLIQYYNGEERAKGNILERFSAQQFPDLHSELNLSSLELGDSALYFCASSLGVGGPADTQYFGPGTRLTVL.

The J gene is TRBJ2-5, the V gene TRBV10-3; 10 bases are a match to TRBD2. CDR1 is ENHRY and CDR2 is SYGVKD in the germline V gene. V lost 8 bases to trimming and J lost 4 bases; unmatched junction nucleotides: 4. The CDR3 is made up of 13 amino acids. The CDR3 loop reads CAISSGSGETQYF. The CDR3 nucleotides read TGTGCCATCTCTAGCGGGAGTGGAGAGACCCAGTACTTC.

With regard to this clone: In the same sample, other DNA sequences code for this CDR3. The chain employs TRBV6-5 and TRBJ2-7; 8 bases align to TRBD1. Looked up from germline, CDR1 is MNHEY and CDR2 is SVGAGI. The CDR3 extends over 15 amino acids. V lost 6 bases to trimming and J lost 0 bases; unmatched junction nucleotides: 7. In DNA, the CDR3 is TGTGCCAGCAGGCTTGGACAGGGAGGCTCCTACGAGCAGTACTTC. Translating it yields CASRLGQGGSYEQYF.